Listed below are T cell receptor beta chains from one sample, sequenced in a study of T-cell reconstitution after alpha-beta-depleted transplantation in children. MiXCR was run by TCRdb on the PCR reads, yielding one entry per CDR3 protein. The sample includes about 200,000 distinct CDR3 sequences, 5% to 6.5% seen only once; the top ten take roughly 4.8%. The specimen was PBMCs, collected before TCRalphabeta/CD19-depleted stem cell transplant. These receptors originate from a girl in the first two years of life with combined immunodeficiency, due to receive a stem cell transplant. Each CDR3 is given with its conserved first and last residue. Fields, in order: clone size, J gene, V gene, D gene, CDR3 protein, CDR3 DNA. The D gene is left open where the match is weak. Only some rows state a clone size, as once, few, many or a class for expanded clones.

abundance: many; j_gene: TRBJ2-2; v_gene: TRBV12-3/TRBV12-4; d_gene: .; CDR3aa: CASSPLNTRDTGELFF; CDR3nt: TGTGCCAGCAGTCCACTAAATACTAGAGACACCGGGGAGCTGTTTTTT
abundance: many; j_gene: TRBJ2-1; v_gene: TRBV4-3; d_gene: TRBD1; CDR3aa: CASSHRGQGAYNEQFF; CDR3nt: TGCGCCAGCAGCCATCGCGGACAGGGGGCATACAATGAGCAGTTCTTC
abundance: many; j_gene: TRBJ2-7; v_gene: TRBV4-2; d_gene: .; CDR3aa: CASSPGRIYEQYF; CDR3nt: TGTGCCAGCAGCCCCGGACGGATCTACGAGCAGTACTTC
abundance: many; j_gene: TRBJ2-7; v_gene: TRBV9; d_gene: TRBD1; CDR3aa: CASSVAPGGASHEQYF; CDR3nt: TGTGCCAGCAGCGTAGCTCCAGGGGGCGCCTCCCACGAGCAGTACTTC
abundance: many; j_gene: TRBJ2-5; v_gene: TRBV7-6; d_gene: .; CDR3aa: CASSLRRLETQYF; CDR3nt: TGTGCCAGCAGCTTGCGGCGTTTGGAGACCCAGTACTTC
abundance: many; j_gene: TRBJ1-5; v_gene: TRBV19; d_gene: .; CDR3aa: CASGPQSGQPQHF; CDR3nt: TGTGCCAGTGGTCCCCAAAGCGGTCAGCCCCAGCATTTT
abundance: many; j_gene: TRBJ2-7; v_gene: TRBV14; d_gene: TRBD2; CDR3aa: CASSGLAASSSYEQYF; CDR3nt: TGTGCCAGTTCGGGACTAGCGGCCTCGAGCTCCTACGAGCAGTACTTC
abundance: many; j_gene: TRBJ2-4; v_gene: TRBV11-2; d_gene: .; CDR3aa: CASSLEGWGAKNIQYF; CDR3nt: TGTGCCAGCAGCTTAGAAGGGTGGGGAGCCAAAAACATTCAGTACTTC
abundance: many; j_gene: TRBJ1-2; v_gene: TRBV5-1; d_gene: .; CDR3aa: CASSLAYSLYGYTF; CDR3nt: TGCGCCAGCAGCTTGGCCTACAGCCTCTATGGCTACACCTTC
abundance: many; j_gene: TRBJ1-2; v_gene: TRBV29-1; d_gene: .; CDR3aa: CSAGGGFYGYTF; CDR3nt: TGCAGCGCCGGGGGCGGATTTTATGGCTACACCTTC
abundance: many; j_gene: TRBJ1-1; v_gene: TRBV2; d_gene: .; CDR3aa: CASSDGRGGEAFF; CDR3nt: TGTGCCAGCAGTGATGGGAGGGGTGGTGAAGCTTTCTTT
abundance: few; j_gene: TRBJ2-1; v_gene: TRBV12-3/TRBV12-4; d_gene: .; CDR3aa: CASSLVSHNEQFF; CDR3nt: TGTGCCAGCAGTTTAGTTTCTCACAATGAGCAGTTCTTC
abundance: many; j_gene: TRBJ2-1; v_gene: TRBV29-1; d_gene: TRBD2; CDR3aa: CSVSGLAGGTYNEQFF; CDR3nt: TGCAGCGTGTCTGGACTAGCGGGGGGAACCTACAATGAGCAGTTCTTC
abundance: many; j_gene: TRBJ1-2; v_gene: TRBV6-2/TRBV6-3; d_gene: .; CDR3aa: CASSPWTANYGYTF; CDR3nt: TGTGCCAGCAGTCCGTGGACAGCTAACTATGGCTACACCTTC
abundance: many; j_gene: TRBJ2-5; v_gene: TRBV28; d_gene: .; CDR3aa: CATEISTGREWETQYF; CDR3nt: TGTGCCACCGAAATTTCGACAGGGAGGGAGTGGGAGACCCAGTACTTC
abundance: many; j_gene: TRBJ2-1; v_gene: TRBV20-1; d_gene: .; CDR3aa: CSARETSTGVLGNEQFF; CDR3nt: TGCAGTGCTAGAGAGACCTCGACAGGCGTCCTTGGCAATGAGCAGTTCTTC
abundance: .; j_gene: TRBJ2-3; v_gene: TRBV7-8; d_gene: .; CDR3aa: CASSLQATDTQYF; CDR3nt: TGTGCCAGCAGCTTACAAGCGACAGATACGCAGTATTTT
abundance: many; j_gene: TRBJ2-3; v_gene: TRBV5-1; d_gene: .; CDR3aa: CASSSDGGTDTQYF; CDR3nt: TGCGCCAGCAGCTCAGACGGTGGCACAGATACGCAGTATTTT
abundance: .; j_gene: TRBJ2-7; v_gene: TRBV6-1; d_gene: TRBD2; CDR3aa: CASSPGTSGFYEKYF; CDR3nt: TGTGCCAGCAGCCCCGGGACTAGCGGATTCTACGAGAAGTACTTC
abundance: many; j_gene: TRBJ2-7; v_gene: TRBV10-3; d_gene: .; CDR3aa: CAISETYEQYF; CDR3nt: TGTGCCATCAGTGAGACCTACGAGCAGTACTTC
abundance: many; j_gene: TRBJ2-5; v_gene: TRBV10-3; d_gene: TRBD1; CDR3aa: CAISEGDRVGQETQYF; CDR3nt: TGTGCCATCAGTGAGGGCGACAGGGTGGGACAAGAGACCCAGTACTTC
abundance: many; j_gene: TRBJ2-7; v_gene: TRBV29-1; d_gene: TRBD2; CDR3aa: CSVEEGLLFREQYF; CDR3nt: TGCAGCGTTGAGGAGGGACTATTATTTAGGGAGCAGTACTTC
abundance: many; j_gene: TRBJ2-1; v_gene: TRBV6-2/TRBV6-3; d_gene: TRBD2; CDR3aa: CASSYRPSGGEQFF; CDR3nt: TGTGCCAGCAGTTACCGGCCTAGCGGGGGGGAGCAGTTCTTC
abundance: many; j_gene: TRBJ2-1; v_gene: TRBV27; d_gene: .; CDR3aa: CASSPNTRYNEQFF; CDR3nt: TGTGCCAGCAGTCCAAACACCCGGTACAATGAGCAGTTCTTC
abundance: many; j_gene: TRBJ2-6; v_gene: TRBV6-5; d_gene: .; CDR3aa: CASSYSSGVGANVLTF; CDR3nt: TGTGCCAGCAGTTACTCGAGTGGGGTAGGGGCCAACGTCCTGACTTTC
abundance: many; j_gene: TRBJ1-5; v_gene: TRBV20-1; d_gene: TRBD1; CDR3aa: CSAQGDSNQPQHF; CDR3nt: TGCAGTGCCCAGGGGGACAGCAATCAGCCCCAGCATTTT
abundance: .; j_gene: TRBJ1-2; v_gene: TRBV20-1; d_gene: TRBD1; CDR3aa: CSAKQGFTGSYGYTF; CDR3nt: TGCAGTGCTAAACAGGGGTTCACGGGGAGCTATGGCTACACCTTC
abundance: many; j_gene: TRBJ2-7; v_gene: TRBV18; d_gene: TRBD1; CDR3aa: CASSPQDRGLYEQYF; CDR3nt: TGTGCCAGCTCACCGCAGGACAGGGGGCTGTACGAGCAGTACTTC
abundance: few; j_gene: TRBJ2-1; v_gene: TRBV7-2; d_gene: TRBD2; CDR3aa: CASSFPTSGGANEQFF; CDR3nt: TGTGCCAGCAGCTTCCCGACTAGCGGGGGGGCCAATGAGCAGTTCTTC
abundance: many; j_gene: TRBJ2-1; v_gene: TRBV20-1; d_gene: .; CDR3aa: CSARGGTKQFF; CDR3nt: TGCAGTGCCAGGGGGGGGACTAAACAGTTCTTC
abundance: many; j_gene: TRBJ2-7; v_gene: TRBV4-1; d_gene: TRBD2; CDR3aa: CASSLLSGRAGEQYF; CDR3nt: TGCGCCAGCAGCCTTCTAAGCGGGAGGGCCGGAGAGCAGTACTTC
abundance: many; j_gene: TRBJ2-1; v_gene: TRBV29-1; d_gene: TRBD2; CDR3aa: CSVAEWTSLTYNEQFF; CDR3nt: TGCAGCGTCGCTGAATGGACTAGTCTCACATACAATGAGCAGTTCTTC
abundance: many; j_gene: TRBJ2-7; v_gene: TRBV7-2; d_gene: .; CDR3aa: CASSLPPSGNYEQYF; CDR3nt: TGTGCCAGCAGCTTACCCCCGTCGGGTAATTACGAGCAGTACTTC
abundance: many; j_gene: TRBJ2-3; v_gene: TRBV7-6; d_gene: .; CDR3aa: CASSPRKRATDTQYF; CDR3nt: TGTGCCAGCAGCCCAAGGAAGCGGGCCACAGATACGCAGTATTTT
abundance: many; j_gene: TRBJ2-7; v_gene: TRBV4-3; d_gene: TRBD2; CDR3aa: CASSQDLAGGFYEQYF; CDR3nt: TGCGCCAGCAGCCAAGATCTAGCGGGAGGCTTCTACGAGCAGTACTTC
abundance: few; j_gene: TRBJ1-2; v_gene: TRBV24-1; d_gene: TRBD1; CDR3aa: CATSPNRQGANYGYTF; CDR3nt: TGTGCCACCAGCCCGAATCGACAGGGGGCAAATTATGGCTACACCTTC
abundance: many; j_gene: TRBJ2-3; v_gene: TRBV28; d_gene: .; CDR3aa: CASSFPLGGLSTDTQYF; CDR3nt: TGTGCCAGCAGTTTCCCCTTAGGCGGGTTAAGCACAGATACGCAGTATTTT
abundance: many; j_gene: TRBJ2-7; v_gene: TRBV5-6; d_gene: TRBD1; CDR3aa: CASSLEGQTYEQYF; CDR3nt: TGTGCCAGCAGCTTGGAGGGACAGACCTACGAGCAGTACTTC
abundance: many; j_gene: TRBJ2-4; v_gene: TRBV7-2; d_gene: .; CDR3aa: CASSALITANIQYF; CDR3nt: TGTGCCAGCAGCGCATTAATCACAGCGAACATTCAGTACTTC
abundance: many; j_gene: TRBJ2-3; v_gene: TRBV25-1; d_gene: .; CDR3aa: CASSDQDRNTDTQYF; CDR3nt: TGTGCCAGCAGTGATCAGGACAGAAACACAGATACGCAGTATTTT
abundance: .; j_gene: TRBJ2-1; v_gene: TRBV11-2; d_gene: .; CDR3aa: CASSLTPSGGEQFF; CDR3nt: TGTGCCAGCAGCCTAACTCCTTCCGGAGGTGAGCAGTTCTTC
abundance: many; j_gene: TRBJ1-5; v_gene: TRBV29-1; d_gene: .; CDR3aa: CSVGQDQPQHF; CDR3nt: TGCAGCGTTGGCCAAGATCAGCCCCAGCATTTT
abundance: many; j_gene: TRBJ2-7; v_gene: TRBV24-1; d_gene: .; CDR3aa: CATSDLSGREQYF; CDR3nt: TGTGCCACCAGTGATTTGTCGGGGCGGGAGCAGTACTTC
abundance: many; j_gene: TRBJ1-3; v_gene: TRBV4-1; d_gene: .; CDR3aa: CASSQGDPGNTTYF; CDR3nt: TGCGCCAGCAGCCAAGGAGATCCTGGAAACACCACATATTTT
abundance: .; j_gene: TRBJ2-3; v_gene: TRBV12-3/TRBV12-4; d_gene: .; CDR3aa: CASRTTTGEFKNWDTQYF; CDR3nt: TGTGCCAGCAGGACAACAACCGGGGAGTTTAAGAATTGGGATACGCAGTATTTT
abundance: many; j_gene: TRBJ2-1; v_gene: TRBV7-8; d_gene: .; CDR3aa: CASSLFSSAHNEQFF; CDR3nt: TGTGCCAGCAGCTTATTCTCTAGCGCCCACAATGAGCAGTTCTTC
abundance: many; j_gene: TRBJ1-5; v_gene: TRBV29-1; d_gene: .; CDR3aa: CSVRRASNQPQHF; CDR3nt: TGCAGCGTTCGCAGGGCCTCCAATCAGCCCCAGCATTTT
abundance: many; j_gene: TRBJ1-3; v_gene: TRBV7-9; d_gene: .; CDR3aa: CASSLEGGDAIYF; CDR3nt: TGTGCCAGCAGCTTAGAGGGGGGAGACGCCATATATTTT
abundance: many; j_gene: TRBJ2-1; v_gene: TRBV12-3/TRBV12-4; d_gene: .; CDR3aa: CASSLAGHLYNEQFF; CDR3nt: TGTGCCAGCAGTTTAGCGGGGCATCTCTACAATGAGCAGTTCTTC
abundance: many; j_gene: TRBJ2-2; v_gene: TRBV6-2/TRBV6-3; d_gene: .; CDR3aa: CASGAPLGELFF; CDR3nt: TGTGCCAGCGGGGCCCCCCTGGGGGAGCTGTTTTTT
abundance: many; j_gene: TRBJ2-7; v_gene: TRBV29-1; d_gene: .; CDR3aa: CSVGQWGYEQYF; CDR3nt: TGCAGCGTTGGACAGTGGGGCTACGAGCAGTACTTC
abundance: many; j_gene: TRBJ2-2; v_gene: TRBV27; d_gene: .; CDR3aa: CASSLWDTGELFF; CDR3nt: TGTGCCAGCAGTTTGTGGGACACCGGGGAGCTGTTTTTT
abundance: many; j_gene: TRBJ2-7; v_gene: TRBV6-1; d_gene: TRBD1; CDR3aa: CASSEGGTVYEQYF; CDR3nt: TGTGCCAGCAGTGAAGGTGGGACAGTCTACGAGCAGTACTTC
abundance: many; j_gene: TRBJ2-2; v_gene: TRBV28; d_gene: TRBD2; CDR3aa: CASSLLRGVPDTGELFF; CDR3nt: TGTGCCAGCAGTTTATTACGGGGGGTACCGGACACCGGGGAGCTGTTTTTT
abundance: many; j_gene: TRBJ2-7; v_gene: TRBV28; d_gene: .; CDR3aa: CASSLLRRSYEQYF; CDR3nt: TGTGCCAGCAGTCTCCTGCGTCGCTCCTACGAGCAGTACTTC
abundance: many; j_gene: TRBJ2-1; v_gene: TRBV4-2; d_gene: .; CDR3aa: CASSPQRARTYNEQFF; CDR3nt: TGTGCCAGCAGCCCCCAGAGGGCTAGAACTTACAATGAGCAGTTCTTC
abundance: many; j_gene: TRBJ2-1; v_gene: TRBV28; d_gene: .; CDR3aa: CASSFSGLSSYNEQFF; CDR3nt: TGTGCCAGCAGTTTTTCAGGGCTCAGCTCCTACAATGAGCAGTTCTTC
abundance: many; j_gene: TRBJ2-2; v_gene: TRBV5-1; d_gene: .; CDR3aa: CASSLAGLIGTGELFF; CDR3nt: TGCGCCAGCAGCTTGGCGGGGTTGATTGGAACCGGGGAGCTGTTTTTT
abundance: .; j_gene: TRBJ1-5; v_gene: TRBV20-1; d_gene: .; CDR3aa: CSASFSHQPQHF; CDR3nt: TGCAGTGCTAGTTTTAGCCATCAGCCCCAGCATTTT
abundance: few; j_gene: TRBJ2-7; v_gene: TRBV5-6; d_gene: .; CDR3aa: CASSPGLAYSYEQYF; CDR3nt: TGTGCCAGCAGCCCGGGGCTAGCGTACTCCTACGAGCAGTACTTC